Each of the 5 T cell receptor beta chains below was sequenced from the same sample in a study of OX40 agonist ivuxolimab in advanced cancers. TCRdb's table, derived via immunoSEQ multiplex PCR, lists solely in-frame clones and lacks some. The sample has 70,000 to 75,000 clones; more than 75% are singletons. The sequencing here drew on CD4+ or CD8+ T cells sorted from blood, taken in a trial of the OX40 agonist ivuxolimab. The receptors originated from an adult with an advanced solid tumor such as melanoma, head and neck, liver or kidney cancer.

The rearrangement joins TRBV7-9 to TRBJ2-2; a possible D gene is TRBD2 (6 bases). This CDR3 region has 14 residues. Germline values: CDR1 SEHNR, CDR2 FQNEAQ (reference sequence). Deletions cut 5 bases from V and 5 bases from J, with 12 bases between. The CDR3 region is CASSESGVTGELFF. Here the CDR3 DNA reads TGTGCCAGCAGCGAATCGGGAGTAACCGGGGAGCTGTTTTTT.

V gene TRBV5-1 combines with J gene TRBJ2-5; 7 bases are a match to TRBD2. With V trimmed by 4 bases and J by 2 bases, 8 bases remained unmatched. Germline CDR1 and CDR2: SGHRS and YFSETQ. The CDR3 spans 15 residues. CDR3 in DNA: TGCGCCAGCAGCCGTACTAGCGCAAGTCAAGAGACCCAGTACTTC. Translating gives CASSRTSASQETQYF.

The CDR3 region is CASSGQGRGPQHF. The CDR3 DNA is TGTGCCAGCAGCGGACAGGGGAGGGGTCCCCAGCATTTT. The chain joins TRBV6-1 to TRBJ1-5; 9 bases line up with TRBD1. The CDR3 has 13 amino acids. V dropped 6 bases and J dropped 10; count of bases not matched to a gene: 7. Germline values: CDR1 MNHNS, CDR2 SASEGT.

The table lists this clone with a few counts. The gene calls are TRBV19 and TRBJ1-6, with D maybe TRBD1 (5 bases). CDR1 LNHDA and CDR2 SQIVND come from the germline V gene (reference sequence). V dropped 3 bases and J dropped 7 bases, with 10 bases sitting between them. The CDR3 loop spans 14 amino acids. The CDR3 reads CASSIERGNSPLHF. CDR3 nucleotide sequence: TGTGCCAGTAGTATTGAGAGGGGAAATTCACCCCTCCACTTT. Full variable domain (missing parts from reference TRBV19 and TRBJ1-6): DGGITQSPKYLFRKEGQNVTLSCEQNLNHDAMYWYRQDPGQGLRLIYYSQIVNDFQKGDIAEGYSVSREKKESFPLTVTSAQKNPTAFYLCASSIERGNSPLHFGNGTRLTVT.

The chain couples TRBV6-6 to TRBJ2-7; D tentatively fits TRBD1 or TRBD2 (5 bases each). Trimming stripped 5 bases from V and 6 bases from J, with 20 bases between. Germline V gene data show CDR1 as MNHNY and CDR2 as SVGAGI (reference sequence). The CDR3 is 15 residues long. The chain's CDR3 is CASSDGTARDGEQYF. The CDR3 DNA follows: TGTGCCAGCAGTGACGGGACCGCGCGAGACGGCGAGCAGTACTTC.